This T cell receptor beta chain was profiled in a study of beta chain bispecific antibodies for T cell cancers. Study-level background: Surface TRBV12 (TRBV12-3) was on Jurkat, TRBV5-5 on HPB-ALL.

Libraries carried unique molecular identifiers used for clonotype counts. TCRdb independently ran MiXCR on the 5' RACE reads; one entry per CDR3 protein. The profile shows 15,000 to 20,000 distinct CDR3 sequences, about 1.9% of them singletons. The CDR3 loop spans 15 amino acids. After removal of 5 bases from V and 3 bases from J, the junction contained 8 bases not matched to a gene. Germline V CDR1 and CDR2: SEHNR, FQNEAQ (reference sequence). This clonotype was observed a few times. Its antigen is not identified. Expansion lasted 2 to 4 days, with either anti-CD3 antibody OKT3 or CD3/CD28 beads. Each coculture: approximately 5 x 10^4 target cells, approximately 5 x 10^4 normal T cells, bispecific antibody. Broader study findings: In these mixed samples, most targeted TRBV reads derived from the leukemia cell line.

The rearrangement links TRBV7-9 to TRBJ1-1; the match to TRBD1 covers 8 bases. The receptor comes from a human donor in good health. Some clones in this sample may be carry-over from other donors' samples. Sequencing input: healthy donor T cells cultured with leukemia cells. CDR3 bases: TGTGCCAGCAGCCAGCCGACAGGGGCGGACACTGAAGCTTTCTTT. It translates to CASSQPTGADTEAFF. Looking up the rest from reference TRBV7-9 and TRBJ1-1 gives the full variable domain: DTGVSQNPRHKITKRGQNVTFRCDPISEHNRLYWYRQTLGQGPEFLTYFQNEAQLEKSRLLSDRFSAERPKGSFSTLEIQRTEQGDSAMYLCASSQPTGADTEAFFGQGTRLTVV.